A selection of T cell receptor beta chains follows, all from one sample in a study of Graves' ophthalmopathy and Graves' hyperthyroidism. TCRdb re-derived calls from the multiplex PCR reads in MiXCR, one entry per CDR3 protein. Of about 700,000 distinct CDR3 sequences listed, approximately 40% were seen once; the top ten hold roughly 45%. The specimen was peripheral blood. These receptor sequences come from an adult man with Graves' ophthalmopathy. CDR3s include the opening cysteine and the closing phenylalanine or tryptophan. The order of the fields is CDR3 length, D gene, J gene, V gene, clone size, CDR3 DNA, CDR3 protein. The D gene is left open where the match is weak. Clone size, where shown, is once, few, many, or a class for clones that have expanded.

16	TRBD2	TRBJ2-7	TRBV6-4	.	TGTGCCAGCGGCTCGGGACTAGCGGGAGTAAGGTACGAGCAGTACTTC	CASGSGLAGVRYEQYF
15	.	TRBJ2-2	TRBV24-1	many	TGTGCCACCAGTGGCCCGGGACAAAGAACCGGGGAGCTGTTTTTT	CATSGPGQRTGELFF
18	.	TRBJ2-5	TRBV10-3	.	TGTGCCAGGTGGATACGGGTGAGCAGAAACTTCGACGTGGAGACCCAGTACTTC	CARWIRVSRNFDVETQYF
16	.	TRBJ1-2	TRBV29-1	.	TGCAGCCGTGCTGGGCAGGGACCTAACCTCAACTATGGCTACACCTTC	CSRAGQGPNLNYGYTF
14	.	TRBJ2-5	TRBV12-3/TRBV12-4	few	TGTGCCAGCAGTTCCAGGGCGATCCAAGAGACCCAGTACTTC	CASSSRAIQETQYF
12	.	TRBJ1-3	TRBV20-1	many	TGCAGTGCTAGCGACTCTGGAAACACCATATATTTT	CSASDSGNTIYF
14	.	TRBJ1-1	TRBV4-2	few	TGTGCCAGCAGCTTGATGGGGTCGAGGACTGAAGCTTTCTTT	CASSLMGSRTEAFF
16	.	TRBJ1-4	TRBV7-9	many	TGTGCCAGCAGCTTAGGAGAGCGGGCAACTAATGAAAAACTGTTTTTT	CASSLGERATNEKLFF
14	.	TRBJ2-7	TRBV7-2	.	TGTGCCAGCAGCTTAGTGACAGTTTCCTACGAGCAGTACTTC	CASSLVTVSYEQYF
12	TRBD2	TRBJ2-7	TRBV7-8	once	TGTGCCACCGGGACTAGCGCCTACGAGCAGTACTTC	CATGTSAYEQYF
17	.	TRBJ1-4	TRBV16	.	TGTGCCAGCAGCCAATCAGTCACGGAAGCAACTAATGAAAAACTGTTTTTT	CASSQSVTEATNEKLFF
12	.	TRBJ2-7	TRBV29-1	many	TGCAGCGCTGGACCGGGCCACTACGAGCAGTACTTC	CSAGPGHYEQYF
19	TRBD2	TRBJ2-2	TRBV10-3	once	TGTGCCAGCAGTCTGGGACTAGCGGGAGGCCATCCCAACACCGGGGAGCTGTTTTTT	CASSLGLAGGHPNTGELFF
14	.	TRBJ1-1	TRBV20-1	few	TGCAGTGCTGTCCCAGGGGCTTGGAACACTGAAGCTTTCTTT	CSAVPGAWNTEAFF
13	.	TRBJ2-5	TRBV15	once	TGTGCCACCAGCAGAGAGGGCCAAGAGACCCAGTACTTC	CATSREGQETQYF
14	.	TRBJ2-5	TRBV5-8	.	TGTGCCAGCAGCTTGCCTCGGGGGGCAGAGACCCAGTACTTC	CASSLPRGAETQYF
11	.	TRBJ1-1	TRBV29-1	many	TGCAGCGTCAGCCCTCTCAGTGAAGCTTTCTTT	CSVSPLSEAFF
12	TRBD1	TRBJ2-7	TRBV20-1	few	TGCAGTGCCCTGGGACAGCCCTACGAGCAGTACTTC	CSALGQPYEQYF
13	TRBD1	TRBJ2-7	TRBV20-1	many	TGCAGTGCTGGGACAGGGGGTTTCGACGAGCAGTACTTC	CSAGTGGFDEQYF
18	TRBD2	TRBJ2-7	TRBV7-2	.	TGTGCCAGCAGCTGGGGGACTAGCGGGAGGGCCAGCTCCTACGAGCAGTACTTC	CASSWGTSGRASSYEQYF
11	.	TRBJ2-5	TRBV20-1	.	TGCAGTGCTGGCCAAGCAGAGACCCAGTACTTC	CSAGQAETQYF